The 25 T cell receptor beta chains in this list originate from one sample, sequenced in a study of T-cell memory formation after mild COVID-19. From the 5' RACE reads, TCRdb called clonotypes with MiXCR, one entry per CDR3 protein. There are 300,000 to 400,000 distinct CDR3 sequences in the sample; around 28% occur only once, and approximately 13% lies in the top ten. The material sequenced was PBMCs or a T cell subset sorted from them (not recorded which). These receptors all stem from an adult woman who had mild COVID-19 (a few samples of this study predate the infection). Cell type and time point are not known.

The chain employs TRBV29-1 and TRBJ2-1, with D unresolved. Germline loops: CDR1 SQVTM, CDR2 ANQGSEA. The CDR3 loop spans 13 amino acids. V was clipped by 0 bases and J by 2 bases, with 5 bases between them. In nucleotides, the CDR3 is TGCAGCGTTGAAGAATACACCTACAATGAGCAGTTCTTC. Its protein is CSVEEYTYNEQFF.

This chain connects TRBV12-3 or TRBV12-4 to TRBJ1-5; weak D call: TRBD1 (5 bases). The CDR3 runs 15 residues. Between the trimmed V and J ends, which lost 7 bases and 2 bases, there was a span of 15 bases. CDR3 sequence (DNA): TGTGCCAGCACCTCGGGCAGGGTTGGCAATCAGCCCCAGCATTTT. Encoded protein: CASTSGRVGNQPQHF.

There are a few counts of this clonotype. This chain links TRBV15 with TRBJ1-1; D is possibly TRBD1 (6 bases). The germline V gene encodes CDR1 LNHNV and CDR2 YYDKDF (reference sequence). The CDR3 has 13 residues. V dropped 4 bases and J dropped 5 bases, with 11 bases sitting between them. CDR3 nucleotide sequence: TGTGCCACCAGCAACACAGGGTTTACTGAAGCTTTCTTT. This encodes CATSNTGFTEAFF.

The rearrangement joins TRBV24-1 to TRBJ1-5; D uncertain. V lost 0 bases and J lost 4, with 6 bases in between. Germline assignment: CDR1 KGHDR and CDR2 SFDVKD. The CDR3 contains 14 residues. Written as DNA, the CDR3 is TGTGCCACCAGTGATTTGGACAATAATCAGCCCCAGCATTTT. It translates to CATSDLDNNQPQHF.

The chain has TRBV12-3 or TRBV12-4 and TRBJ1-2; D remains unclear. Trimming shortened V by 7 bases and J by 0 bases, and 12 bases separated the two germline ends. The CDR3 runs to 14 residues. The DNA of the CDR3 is TGTGCCAGCACCCTGTCGGGAGCTAACTATGGCTACACCTTC. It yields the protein CASTLSGANYGYTF.

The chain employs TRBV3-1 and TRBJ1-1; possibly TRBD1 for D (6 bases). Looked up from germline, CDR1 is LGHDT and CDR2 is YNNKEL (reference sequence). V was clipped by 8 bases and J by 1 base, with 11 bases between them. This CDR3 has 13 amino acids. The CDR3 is CASQKGGNTEAFF. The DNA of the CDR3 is TGTGCCAGCCAAAAGGGGGGGAACACTGAAGCTTTCTTT.

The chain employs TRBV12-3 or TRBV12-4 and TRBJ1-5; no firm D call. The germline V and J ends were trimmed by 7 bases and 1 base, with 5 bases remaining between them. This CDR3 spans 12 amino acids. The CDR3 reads CASTLSNQPQHF. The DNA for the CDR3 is TGTGCCAGCACCCTGAGCAATCAGCCCCAGCATTTT.

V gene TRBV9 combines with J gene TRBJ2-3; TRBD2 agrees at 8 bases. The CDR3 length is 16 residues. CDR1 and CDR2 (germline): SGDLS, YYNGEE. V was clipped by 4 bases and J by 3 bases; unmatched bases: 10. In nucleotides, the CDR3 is TGTGCCAGCAGCCCATCTAGCGGGTGGGGAACAGATACGCAGTATTTT. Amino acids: CASSPSSGWGTDTQYF.

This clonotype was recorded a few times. The CDR3 nucleotides read TGTGCCACCAGTGATTACGGTCGGGTTATCGCAGATACGCAGTATTTT. The encoded protein is CATSDYGRVIADTQYF. The chain couples TRBV24-1 to TRBJ2-3; no clear D. Germline values: CDR1 KGHDR, CDR2 SFDVKD. V was cut by 2 bases and J by 4 bases, with 15 bases left in between. The CDR3 spans 16 residues.

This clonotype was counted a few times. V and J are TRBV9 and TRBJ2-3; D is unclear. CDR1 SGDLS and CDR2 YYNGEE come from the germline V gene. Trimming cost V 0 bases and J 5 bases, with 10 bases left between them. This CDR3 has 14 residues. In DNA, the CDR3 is TGTGCCAGCAGCGTAGGGGCTAGTAGAGATACGCAGTATTTT. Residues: CASSVGASRDTQYF.

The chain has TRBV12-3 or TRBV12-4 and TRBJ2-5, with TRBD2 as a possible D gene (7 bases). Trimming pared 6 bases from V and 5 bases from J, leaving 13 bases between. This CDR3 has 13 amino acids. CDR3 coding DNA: TGTGCCAGCAGCGGGGGGCGGAGGGAGACCCAGTACTTC. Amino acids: CASSGGRRETQYF.

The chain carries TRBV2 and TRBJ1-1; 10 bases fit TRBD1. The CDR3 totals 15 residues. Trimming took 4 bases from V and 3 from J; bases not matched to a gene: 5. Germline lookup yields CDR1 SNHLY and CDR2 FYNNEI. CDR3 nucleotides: TGTGCCAGCAGTGTGGGACAGGGGAGTTACACTGAAGCTTTCTTT. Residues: CASSVGQGSYTEAFF. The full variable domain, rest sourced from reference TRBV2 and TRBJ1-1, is EPEVTQTPSHQVTQMGQEVILRCVPISNHLYFYWYRQILGQKVEFLVSFYNNEISEKSEIFDDQFSVERPDGSNFTLKIRSTKLEDSAMYFCASSVGQGSYTEAFFGQGTRLTVV.

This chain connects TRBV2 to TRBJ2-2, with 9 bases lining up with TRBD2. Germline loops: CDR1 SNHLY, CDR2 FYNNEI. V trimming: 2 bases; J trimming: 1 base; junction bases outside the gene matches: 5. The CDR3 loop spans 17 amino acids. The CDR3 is CASSERSSGVNTGELFF. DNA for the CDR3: TGTGCCAGCAGTGAACGGTCTAGCGGGGTGAACACCGGGGAGCTGTTTTTT.

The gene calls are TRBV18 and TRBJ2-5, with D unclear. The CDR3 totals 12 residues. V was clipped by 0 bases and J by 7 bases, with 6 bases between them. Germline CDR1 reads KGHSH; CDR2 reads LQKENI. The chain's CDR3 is CASSPPTGTQYF. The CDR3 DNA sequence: TGTGCCAGCTCACCACCTACCGGGACCCAGTACTTC.

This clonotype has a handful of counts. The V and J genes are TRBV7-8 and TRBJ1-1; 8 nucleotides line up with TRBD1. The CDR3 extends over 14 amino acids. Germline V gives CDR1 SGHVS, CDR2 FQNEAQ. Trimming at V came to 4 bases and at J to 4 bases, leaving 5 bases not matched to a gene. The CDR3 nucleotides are TGTGCCAGCAGCTACGTACAGGGGGGCACTGAAGCTTTCTTT. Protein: CASSYVQGGTEAFF.

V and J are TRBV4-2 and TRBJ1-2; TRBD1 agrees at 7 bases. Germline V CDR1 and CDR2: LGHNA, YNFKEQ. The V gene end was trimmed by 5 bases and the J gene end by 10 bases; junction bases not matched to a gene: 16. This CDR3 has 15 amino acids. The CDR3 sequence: CASSEPQGLDGFYTF. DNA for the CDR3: TGTGCCAGCAGCGAACCACAGGGGTTGGACGGTTTCTACACCTTC.

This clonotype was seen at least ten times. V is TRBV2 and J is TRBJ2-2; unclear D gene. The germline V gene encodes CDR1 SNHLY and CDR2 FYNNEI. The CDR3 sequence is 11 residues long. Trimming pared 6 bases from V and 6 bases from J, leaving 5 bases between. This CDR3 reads CASRAPGELFF. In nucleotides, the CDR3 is TGTGCCAGCAGAGCGCCCGGGGAGCTGTTTTTT.

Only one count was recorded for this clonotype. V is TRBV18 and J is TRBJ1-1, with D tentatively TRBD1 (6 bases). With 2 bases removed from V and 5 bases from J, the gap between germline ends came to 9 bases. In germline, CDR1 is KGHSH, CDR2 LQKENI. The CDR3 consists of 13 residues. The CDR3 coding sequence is TGTGCCAGCTCACCAGGGCAGGGGACTGAAGCTTTCTTT. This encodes CASSPGQGTEAFF.

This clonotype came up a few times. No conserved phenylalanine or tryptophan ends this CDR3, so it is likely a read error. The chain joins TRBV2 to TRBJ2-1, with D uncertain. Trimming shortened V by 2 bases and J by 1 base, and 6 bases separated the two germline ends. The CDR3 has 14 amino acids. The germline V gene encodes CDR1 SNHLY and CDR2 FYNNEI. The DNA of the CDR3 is TGTGCCAGCAGTGAATGGGGATCCTACAATGAGCAGTTCTTA. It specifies CASSEWGSYNEQFL.

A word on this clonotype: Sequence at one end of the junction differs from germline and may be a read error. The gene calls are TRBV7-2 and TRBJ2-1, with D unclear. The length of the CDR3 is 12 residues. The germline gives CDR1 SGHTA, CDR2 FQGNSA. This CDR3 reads CASSSIRNELFF. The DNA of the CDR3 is TGTGCCAGCAGCTCCATCAGGAATGAGCTGTTCTTC.

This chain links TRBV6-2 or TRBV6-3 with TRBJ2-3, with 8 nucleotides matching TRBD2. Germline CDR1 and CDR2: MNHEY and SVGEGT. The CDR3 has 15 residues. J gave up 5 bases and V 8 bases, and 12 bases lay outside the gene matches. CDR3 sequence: CASGSVGGAGDTQYF. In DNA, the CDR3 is TGTGCCAGCGGAAGTGTCGGGGGGGCGGGAGATACGCAGTATTTT.

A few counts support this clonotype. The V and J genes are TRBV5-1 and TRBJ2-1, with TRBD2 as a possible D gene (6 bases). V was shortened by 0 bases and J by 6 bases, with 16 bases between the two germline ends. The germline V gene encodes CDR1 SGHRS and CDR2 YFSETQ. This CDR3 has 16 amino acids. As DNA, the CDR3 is TGCGCCAGCAGCTTGGCCCCGGGGGTGACTTTCAATGAGCAGTTCTTC. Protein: CASSLAPGVTFNEQFF.

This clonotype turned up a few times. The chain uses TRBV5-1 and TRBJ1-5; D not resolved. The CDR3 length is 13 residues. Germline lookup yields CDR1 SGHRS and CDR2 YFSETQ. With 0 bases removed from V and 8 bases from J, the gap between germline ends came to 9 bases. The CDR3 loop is CASSLEGLEPQHF. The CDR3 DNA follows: TGCGCCAGCAGCTTGGAAGGACTTGAGCCCCAGCATTTT.

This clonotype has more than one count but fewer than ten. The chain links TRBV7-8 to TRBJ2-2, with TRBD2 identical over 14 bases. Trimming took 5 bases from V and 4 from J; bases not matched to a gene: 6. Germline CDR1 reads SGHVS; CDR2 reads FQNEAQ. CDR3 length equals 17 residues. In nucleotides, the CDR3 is TGTGCCAGCAGCAGGACTAGCGGGAGGTTAGGCACCGGGGAGCTGTTTTTT. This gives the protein CASSRTSGRLGTGELFF.

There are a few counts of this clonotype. The CDR3 DNA reads as TGTGCCATCAGGGACTCCAACCAAGAGACCCAGTACTTC. As protein: CAIRDSNQETQYF. The chain employs TRBV10-3 and TRBJ2-5, with TRBD2 as a possible D gene (5 bases). Trimming stripped 6 bases from V and 0 bases from J, with 8 bases between. Germline CDR1 reads ENHRY; CDR2 reads SYGVKD. The CDR3 has 13 residues.